Presented here are 29 T cell receptor beta chains from one specimen sequenced in a study of brain T cells in children with intractable seizures. Sequenced by immunoSEQ multiplex PCR; TCRdb stores in-frame clones only, minus some. The table has about 340,000 clones, approximately 93% seen once. Time point meaning: blood from clinic visit 5 months post-surgery; TSC patient then seizure free. The starting material was peripheral blood, obtained approximately 5 months after surgery. The source is a boy less than two years old with tuberous sclerosis and intractable seizures.

The DNA for the CDR3 is TGTGCCAGCAGCCCCAGGGACAACTATGGCTACACCTTC. Protein product: CASSPRDNYGYTF. The chain combines TRBV6-5 with TRBJ1-2; D is perhaps TRBD1 (5 bases). The germline CDR1 and CDR2 sequences are MNHEY and SVGAGI. This CDR3 comprises 13 residues. V was trimmed by 6 bases and J by 2 bases, leaving 10 bases between them.

The rearrangement links TRBV25-1 to TRBJ1-2; D remains ambiguous. Trimming cost V 3 bases and J 7 bases, with 18 bases left between them. CDR3 length equals 15 residues. Germline V gene sequence: CDR1 MGHDK, CDR2 SYGVNS. The CDR3 DNA reads TGTGCCAGCAGTGAGAGGCCCGGTCTTTATGGTGGCTACACCTTC. This gives the protein CASSERPGLYGGYTF.

The chain combines TRBV9 with TRBJ1-1; D gene unclear. Trimming took 6 bases from V and 0 from J, leaving 12 bases between them. Germline V CDR1 and CDR2: SGDLS, YYNGEE. This CDR3 contains 14 residues. The CDR3 region is CASTETPMNTEAFF. In nucleotides, the CDR3 is TGTGCCAGCACCGAGACACCTATGAACACTGAAGCTTTCTTT.

This chain connects TRBV20-1 to TRBJ1-3; D is perhaps TRBD1 (5 bases). The CDR3 consists of 15 residues. Looked up from germline, CDR1 is DFQATT and CDR2 is SNEGSKA (reference sequence). Trimming stripped 3 bases from V and 1 base from J, with 13 bases between. The CDR3 coding sequence is TGCAGTGCTAGTGGGGGGACTTTGTCTGGAAACACCATATATTTT. The encoded protein is CSASGGTLSGNTIYF.

The chain uses TRBV3-1 (or the pseudogene TRBV3-2) and TRBJ1-2; perhaps TRBD1 as D (5 bases). The CDR3 runs to 15 residues. Germline V gene data show CDR1 as LGHDT and CDR2 as YNNKEL (reference sequence). V was shortened by 2 bases and J by 9 bases, with 19 bases between the two germline ends. CDR3 residues: CASSQRPTAQICYTF. Here the CDR3 DNA reads TGTGCCAGCAGCCAACGGCCGACAGCCCAAATCTGCTACACCTTC.

Only one count was recorded for this clone. The V and J genes are TRBV7-2 and TRBJ2-5; 11 nucleotides align to TRBD2. The CDR3 is made up of 16 amino acids. Trimming took 2 bases from V and 5 from J; bases not matched to a gene: 7. Germline V lookup: CDR1 SGHTA, CDR2 FQGNSA. The CDR3 here is CASSLPRLAGFETQYF. The CDR3 nucleotides read TGTGCCAGCAGCTTACCCCGACTAGCGGGATTCGAGACCCAGTACTTC.

The V and J genes are TRBV6-1 and TRBJ1-2; D not resolved. Germline lookup yields CDR1 MNHNS and CDR2 SASEGT. V was pared by 1 base and J by 2 bases, with 8 bases between. This CDR3 is built from 14 residues. The CDR3 is CASSEGVRNYGYTF. The CDR3 DNA reads as TGTGCCAGCAGTGAAGGTGTGAGAAACTATGGCTACACCTTC.

The chain joins TRBV11-3 to TRBJ1-6; D possibly corresponds to TRBD1 (5 bases). CDR1 is SGHNT, CDR2 YENEEA, per germline. This CDR3 comprises 16 residues. V was shortened by 5 bases and J by 8 bases, with 19 bases between the two germline ends. CDR3 sequence reads: CASSNQGGRGDSPLHF. CDR3 sequence (DNA): TGTGCCAGCAGCAATCAGGGCGGCCGGGGGGATTCACCCCTCCACTTT.

This clone was counted a single time. This chain joins TRBV19 and TRBJ1-4; 11 bases map to TRBD1. Germline V gene lookup returns CDR1 LNHDA and CDR2 SQIVND (reference sequence). The junction had 10 bases not matched to a gene; V was cut back by 5 bases and J by 5 bases. The CDR3 is 17 residues long. CDR3 amino acids: CASSPEGQGVENEKLFF. In DNA form, the CDR3 reads TGTGCCAGTAGTCCAGAGGGACAGGGGGTCGAAAATGAAAAACTGTTTTTT.

CDR3 in amino acids: CASSDPRYNEQFF. In nucleotides, the CDR3 is TGCGCCAGCAGTGACCCCCGATACAATGAGCAGTTCTTC. This sequence joins TRBV10-1 and TRBJ2-1; no firm D call. Trimming removed 3 bases at V and 4 bases at J, with 7 bases between. CDR3 length: 13 amino acids. Per the germline V gene, CDR1 is WNHNN and CDR2 is SYGVQD (reference sequence).

The chain joins TRBV24-1 to TRBJ2-3; TRBD2 might be the D (5 bases). V was shortened by 1 base and J by 0 bases, with 7 bases between the two germline ends. This CDR3 is 15 amino acids long. CDR1 is KGHDR and CDR2 is SFDVKD in the germline V gene. CDR3 nucleotides: TGTGCCACCAGTGATTTTCCGGGGAGCACAGATACGCAGTATTTT. Its translation: CATSDFPGSTDTQYF.

The V gene is TRBV30, the J gene TRBJ2-7; D gene ambiguous. Germline loops: CDR1 GTSNPN, CDR2 SVGIG (reference sequence). Trimming cost V 0 bases and J 2 bases, with 8 bases left between them. The CDR3 sequence is 13 residues long. Here the CDR3 DNA reads TGTGCCTGGAGTGTAACACATCCCTACGAGCAGTACTTC. It translates to CAWSVTHPYEQYF.

V and J are TRBV4-1 and TRBJ2-5; tentative D call: TRBD1 (6 bases). CDR1 and CDR2 from the germline V gene are MGHRA and YSYEKL. The CDR3 runs to 15 residues. The V and J ends lost 5 bases and 2 bases respectively, with 15 bases between them. The CDR3 loop reads CASSGRDNQQETQYF. The DNA of the CDR3 is TGCGCCAGCAGCGGCCGGGACAACCAACAAGAGACCCAGTACTTC.

The J gene is TRBJ2-7, the V gene TRBV5-4, with D maybe TRBD2 (5 bases). The CDR3 contains 15 residues. Germline V lookup: CDR1 SGHNT, CDR2 YYREEE (reference sequence). The germline V and J ends were trimmed by 3 bases and 0 bases, with 13 bases remaining between them. CDR3: CASSSPPEGSYEQYF. In DNA, the CDR3 is TGTGCCAGCAGCTCGCCTCCCGAGGGCTCCTACGAGCAGTACTTC.

The V gene is TRBV7-9, the J gene TRBJ2-7; TRBD2 matches 10 bases. This CDR3 has 15 residues. Germline-derived CDR1 and CDR2 are SEHNR and FQNEAQ (reference sequence). The V gene end was trimmed by 4 bases and the J gene end by 4 bases; junction bases not matched to a gene: 7. DNA for the CDR3: TGTGCCAGCAGCTCCCAGGGACTAGCGAATTACGAGCAGTACTTC. Encoded protein: CASSSQGLANYEQYF.

The rearrangement joins TRBV6-4 to TRBJ2-3; 12 bases fit TRBD2. CDR3 size: 19 residues. Germline V gene data show CDR1 as MRHNA and CDR2 as SNTAGT. V gave up 6 bases and J gave up 0 bases; unmatched junction bases: 13. For the CDR3, the DNA is TGTGCCAGCAGATTGGGACTAGCGGGCTCCACTTGGAGCACAGATACGCAGTATTTT. Its protein product is CASRLGLAGSTWSTDTQYF.

V gene TRBV14 combines with J gene TRBJ2-5, with D hard to call. Trimming stripped 1 base from V and 0 bases from J, with 12 bases between. The germline gives CDR1 SGHDN, CDR2 FVKESK. The CDR3 has 16 residues. The CDR3 DNA reads TGTGCCAGCAGCCAAGGGTGGCAGACACACCAAGAGACCCAGTACTTC. This codes for CASSQGWQTHQETQYF.

The chain recombines TRBV20-1 with TRBJ2-3; the match to TRBD2 covers 8 bases. This CDR3 contains 16 residues. V shed 3 bases, J shed 2 bases, and the junction held 10 bases outside the gene matches. Germline CDR1 is DFQATT and CDR2 is SNEGSKA (reference sequence). CDR3 sequence: CSASGASGSHTDTQYF. The DNA for the CDR3 is TGCAGTGCTAGTGGGGCTAGCGGGTCCCACACAGATACGCAGTATTTT.

The rearrangement links TRBV4-1 to TRBJ2-1, with a possible D match to TRBD2 (5 bases). This CDR3 spans 15 amino acids. Germline V CDR1 and CDR2: MGHRA, YSYEKL. The V gene lost 4 bases and the J gene lost 5 bases, with 15 bases spanning the gap. The CDR3 nucleotides read TGCGCCAGCAGCCTGTACGCCGGGAATCACAATGAGCAGTTCTTC. It yields the protein CASSLYAGNHNEQFF.

This clone was detected once. The chain links TRBV2 to TRBJ1-1; 8 nucleotides align to TRBD1. The CDR3 has 15 amino acids. V shed 6 bases and J 4 bases; nucleotides not matched to a gene: 10. Germline V gene sequence: CDR1 SNHLY, CDR2 FYNNEI. In DNA form, the CDR3 reads TGTGCCAGCAGGGGGGGGACAGGCTGGTCCACTGAAGCTTTCTTT. Translation gives CASRGGTGWSTEAFF.

This chain joins TRBV4-1 and TRBJ1-1; D possibly corresponds to TRBD1 (5 bases). The germline V and J ends were trimmed by 1 base and 3 bases, with 12 bases remaining between them. The CDR3 is 15 amino acids. The germline gives CDR1 MGHRA, CDR2 YSYEKL. The CDR3 loop is CASSQVLMGDTEAFF. CDR3 bases: TGCGCCAGCAGCCAAGTATTGATGGGGGACACTGAAGCTTTCTTT.

This rearrangement joins TRBV2 to TRBJ2-3; 10 bases are shared with TRBD2. This CDR3 is 18 amino acids long. V shed 1 base, J shed 1 base, and the junction held 8 bases outside the gene matches. Germline V gene sequence: CDR1 SNHLY, CDR2 FYNNEI. CDR3 nucleotides: TGTGCCAGCAGTGAAGTCCAGGGACTAGCGAGACGCACAGATACGCAGTATTTT. Translation: CASSEVQGLARRTDTQYF.

V usage is TRBV3-1 (or the pseudogene TRBV3-2) and J usage is TRBJ2-5; 11 positions match TRBD2. The J segment lost 7 bases and the V segment lost 4 bases, leaving 5 bases of the junction unmatched. This CDR3 region has 14 residues. The V gene's germline CDR1 is LGHDT and CDR2 YNNKEL (reference sequence). DNA for the CDR3: TGTGCCAGCAGCCCCACTAGCGGGAGCGTGACCCAGTACTTC. Translating it yields CASSPTSGSVTQYF.

V is TRBV7-5 and J is TRBJ1-3; no check of the table's D call, TRBD1, against the DNA was made. TRBV7-5 is a listed pseudogene. This CDR3 region has 16 residues. The DNA for the CDR3 is TGTGCCAGAAGTTTATTGACAGTCTCGGCTGGAAACACCATATATTTT. Protein product: CARSLLTVSAGNTIYF.

In the case of this clone: This specimen includes other DNA sequences encoding the same CDR3. V gene TRBV18 combines with J gene TRBJ2-7; 11 nucleotides line up with TRBD1. Per germline, CDR1 KGHSH and CDR2 LQKENI. V shed 3 bases and J 4 bases; nucleotides not matched to a gene: 2. This CDR3 has 14 amino acids. The CDR3 is CASSPGTGGYEQYF. The CDR3 DNA reads TGTGCCAGCTCACCGGGGACAGGGGGTTACGAGCAGTACTTC.

V usage is TRBV11-2 and J usage is TRBJ2-2, with D perhaps matching TRBD1 (5 bases). Germline V gives CDR1 SGHAT, CDR2 FQNNGV. V dropped 1 base and J dropped 6 bases, with 12 bases sitting between them. There are 15 residues in the CDR3. Here the CDR3 reads CASSLVARAPGELFF. The CDR3 nucleotides read TGTGCCAGCAGCTTAGTGGCCAGGGCTCCCGGGGAGCTGTTTTTT.

This sequence joins TRBV2 and TRBJ2-1; D not resolved. The CDR3 is 13 residues long. Trimming shortened V by 3 bases and J by 12 bases, and 15 bases separated the two germline ends. The germline V gene encodes CDR1 SNHLY and CDR2 FYNNEI. The CDR3 sequence: CASSESASLWQFF. CDR3 nucleotide sequence: TGTGCCAGCAGTGAGTCAGCTAGTTTGTGGCAGTTCTTC.

V usage is TRBV19 and J usage is TRBJ1-3; TRBD1 matches at 8 bases. This CDR3 region has 15 residues. J lost 6 bases, V lost 4 bases, and 8 bases had no gene match. Germline V gene lookup returns CDR1 LNHDA and CDR2 SQIVND (reference sequence). DNA for the CDR3: TGTGCCAGTAGTACCATCGGACAGGGTAAAAACACCATATATTTT. Protein sequence: CASSTIGQGKNTIYF.

This sequence joins TRBV7-9 and TRBJ1-4; 7 nucleotides line up with TRBD1. CDR1 is SEHNR and CDR2 is FQNEAQ in the germline V gene (reference sequence). V was pared by 2 bases and J by 4 bases, with 7 bases of the junction left unmatched. CDR3 size: 16 residues. The CDR3 nucleotides read TGTGCCAGCAGCTTACTGAAAGGACAGGATAATGAAAAACTGTTTTTT. Protein product: CASSLLKGQDNEKLFF. Full variable domain (missing parts from reference TRBV7-9 and TRBJ1-4): DTGVSQNPRHKITKRGQNVTFRCDPISEHNRLYWYRQTLGQGPEFLTYFQNEAQLEKSRLLSDRFSAERPKGSFSTLEIQRTEQGDSAMYLCASSLLKGQDNEKLFFGSGTQLSVL.